What follows are 14 T cell receptor beta chains derived from one specimen sequenced in a study of blood T cells in healthy people across ages. The second PCR ran roughly 7 to 12 cycles with a sample-barcoded 5' primer and J-beta primers. TCRdb recomputed calls from the 5' RACE reads with MiXCR, one row per CDR3 protein. The sample gives over a million distinct CDR3 sequences, approximately 63% of which show up once; under 8.5% is in the top ten. The sequencing input was blood. The receptors derive from a man between 18 and 29 years old in good health.

The rearrangement links TRBV20-1 to TRBJ2-7; a possible D gene is TRBD1 (6 bases). The germline V gene has CDR1 DFQATT and CDR2 SNEGSKA (reference sequence). Trimming shortened V by 3 bases and J by 3 bases, and 15 bases separated the two germline ends. The CDR3 consists of 14 residues. This chain's CDR3 is CSASKGDRGYEQYF. The CDR3 DNA follows: TGCAGTGCTAGTAAGGGGGACCGCGGCTACGAGCAGTACTTC.

V usage is TRBV20-1 and J usage is TRBJ1-2, with D unresolved. The V end was cut by 5 bases, the J end by 4 bases, with 5 bases between. The germline CDR1 and CDR2 sequences are DFQATT and SNEGSKA (reference sequence). This CDR3 region has 10 residues. The CDR3 loop reads CSAEGYGYTF. CDR3 bases: TGCAGTGCTGAAGGCTATGGCTACACCTTC.

This clonotype was seen more than once but under ten times. The genes are TRBV20-1 and TRBJ2-5, with D possibly matching TRBD2 (5 bases). The J call may be mistaken, given a closer DNA end match to TRBJ2-7. The CDR3 runs to 12 residues. Germline V gene sequence: CDR1 DFQATT, CDR2 SNEGSKA (reference sequence). CDR3 sequence reads: CSARPTSYEQYF. The CDR3 region has the DNA TGCAGTGCTAGACCTACTAGCTACGAGCAGTACTTC.

This clonotype was picked up a small number of times. The chain couples TRBV29-1 to TRBJ1-2; 10 bases match TRBD1. With 6 bases clipped from V and 4 bases from J, the junction kept 5 bases outside the gene matches. CDR1 SQVTM and CDR2 ANQGSEA come from the germline V gene. This CDR3 has 13 residues. The DNA of the CDR3 is TGCAGCGTCCCGGGACAGGGGACCTATGGCTACACCTTC. This encodes CSVPGQGTYGYTF.

This chain links TRBV30 with TRBJ2-3, with a weak D call TRBD2 (5 bases). Germline CDR1 is GTSNPN and CDR2 is SVGIG (reference sequence). The V gene lost 1 base and the J gene lost 9 bases, with 11 bases spanning the gap. This CDR3 spans 12 amino acids. The CDR3 protein is CAWSGGGLTQYF. The CDR3 nucleotides are TGTGCCTGGAGTGGTGGAGGTCTGACGCAGTATTTT. Supplemented by reference TRBV30 and TRBJ2-3, the full variable domain reads SQTIHQWPATLVQPVGSPLSLECTVEGTSNPNLYWYRQAAGRGLQLLFYSVGIGQISSEVPQNLSASRPQDRQFILSSKKLLLSDSGFYLCAWSGGGLTQYFGPGTRLTVL.

This chain joins TRBV12-3 or TRBV12-4 and TRBJ2-1, with 8 bases that match TRBD2. The junction had 4 bases not matched to a gene; V was cut back by 7 bases and J by 5 bases. The CDR3 totals 13 residues. Here the CDR3 reads CASKAGGDNEQFF. The CDR3 region has the DNA TGTGCCAGCAAGGCGGGAGGAGACAATGAGCAGTTCTTC.

V gene TRBV2 combines with J gene TRBJ1-5; D ambiguous. The germline V and J ends were trimmed by 6 bases and 2 bases, with 2 bases remaining between them. Germline CDR1 is SNHLY and CDR2 is FYNNEI. The CDR3 loop spans 11 amino acids. CDR3: CASRGNQPQHF. The CDR3, as DNA: TGTGCCAGCAGGGGCAATCAGCCCCAGCATTTT.

In this sample, this clonotype turned up once. The J gene is TRBJ2-3, the V gene TRBV12-5; D gene ambiguous. Per germline, CDR1 LGHNT and CDR2 FRNRAP. The ends were cut back, 5 bases at V and 7 bases at J, with 13 bases in the middle. This CDR3 is 13 amino acids long. CDR3 nucleotides: TGTGCTAGTGGTATCCCAGGTGATTATACGCAGTATTTT. The encoded protein is CASGIPGDYTQYF.

This clonotype was counted between two and nine times. The gene calls are TRBV2 and TRBJ2-5, with 8 bases fitting TRBD2. CDR3 size: 12 residues. Trimming removed 10 bases from V and 4 bases from J; junction bases left unmatched: 5. CDR1 and CDR2 from the germline V gene are SNHLY and FYNNEI. The CDR3 region is CATQAGAETQYF. For the CDR3, the DNA is TGTGCCACCCAAGCGGGGGCAGAGACCCAGTACTTC.

This clonotype has only a few counts. This chain links TRBV6-6 with TRBJ1-4; D uncertain. The CDR3 extends over 14 amino acids. CDR1 MNHNY and CDR2 SVGAGI come from the germline V gene (reference sequence). V dropped 0 bases and J dropped 8 bases, with 10 bases sitting between them. Here the CDR3 DNA reads TGTGCCAGCAGTTACTCAGACTTGAGGGAAAAACTGTTTTTT. Translation: CASSYSDLREKLFF.

This sequence joins TRBV6-5 and TRBJ2-3, with 7 bases aligning to TRBD2. Germline V gene lookup returns CDR1 MNHEY and CDR2 SVGAGI. The CDR3 extends over 16 amino acids. J gave up 4 bases and V 2 bases, and 9 bases lay outside the gene matches. CDR3 sequence (DNA): TGTGCCAGCAGTTACAACGGGGGGAAACAACCAGATACGCAGTATTTT. It is translated as CASSYNGGKQPDTQYF.

This chain joins TRBV12-3 or TRBV12-4 and TRBJ2-4, with no clear D. The CDR3 is 11 amino acids. Trimming stripped 3 bases from V and 13 bases from J, with 10 bases between. CDR3 in DNA: TGTGCCAGCAGTTTCCAAAATGAGCAGTACTTC. Protein sequence: CASSFQNEQYF.

The J gene is TRBJ2-7, the V gene TRBV6-2 or TRBV6-3; no clear D. CDR1 and CDR2 from the germline V gene are MNHEY and SVGEGT. The V end was cut by 6 bases, the J end by 6 bases, with 15 bases between. This CDR3 comprises 13 residues. The CDR3 DNA is TGTGCCAGCAGCCTTGTTCGGTTACGCGAGCAGTACTTC. This sequence encodes CASSLVRLREQYF.

This chain links TRBV20-1 with TRBJ2-1; D is unclear. CDR1 and CDR2 (germline): DFQATT, SNEGSKA (reference sequence). Trimming took 6 bases from V and 5 from J, leaving 11 bases between them. The CDR3 sequence is 12 residues long. The CDR3 loop reads CSATVADNEQFF. CDR3 coding DNA: TGCAGTGCCACCGTAGCCGACAATGAGCAGTTCTTC.